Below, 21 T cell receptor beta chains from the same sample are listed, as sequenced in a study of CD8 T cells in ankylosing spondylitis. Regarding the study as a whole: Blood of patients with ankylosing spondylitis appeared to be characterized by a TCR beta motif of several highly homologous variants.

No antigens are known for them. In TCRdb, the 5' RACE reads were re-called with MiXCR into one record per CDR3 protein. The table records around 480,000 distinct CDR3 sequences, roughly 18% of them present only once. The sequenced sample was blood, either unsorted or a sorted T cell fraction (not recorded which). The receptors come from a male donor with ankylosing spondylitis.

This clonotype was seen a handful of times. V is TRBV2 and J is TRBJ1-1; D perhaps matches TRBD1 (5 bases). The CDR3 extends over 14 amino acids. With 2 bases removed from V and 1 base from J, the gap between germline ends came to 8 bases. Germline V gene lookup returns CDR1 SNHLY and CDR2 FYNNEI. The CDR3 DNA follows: TGTGCCAGCAGTGAACTTGACAGGAACACTGAAGCTTTCTTT. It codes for CASSELDRNTEAFF.

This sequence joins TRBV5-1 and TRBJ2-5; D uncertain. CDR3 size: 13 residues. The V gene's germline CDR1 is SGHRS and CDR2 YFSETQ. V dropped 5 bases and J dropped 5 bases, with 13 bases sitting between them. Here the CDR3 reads CASRGSLGETQYF. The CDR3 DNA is TGCGCCAGCAGAGGCTCCTTGGGGGAGACCCAGTACTTC.

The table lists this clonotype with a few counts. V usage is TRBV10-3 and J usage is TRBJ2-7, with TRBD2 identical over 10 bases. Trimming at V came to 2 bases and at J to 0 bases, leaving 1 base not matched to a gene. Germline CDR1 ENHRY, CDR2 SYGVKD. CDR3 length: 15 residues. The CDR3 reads CAISEPSGSSYEQYF. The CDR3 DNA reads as TGTGCCATCAGTGAGCCTAGCGGGAGCTCCTACGAGCAGTACTTC.

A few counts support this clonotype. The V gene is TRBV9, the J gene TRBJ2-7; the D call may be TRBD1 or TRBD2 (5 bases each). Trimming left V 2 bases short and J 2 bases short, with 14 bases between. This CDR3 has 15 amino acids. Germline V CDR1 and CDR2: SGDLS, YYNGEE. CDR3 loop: CASSVAGTAPYEQYF. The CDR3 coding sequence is TGTGCCAGCAGCGTCGCAGGGACGGCCCCCTACGAGCAGTACTTC.

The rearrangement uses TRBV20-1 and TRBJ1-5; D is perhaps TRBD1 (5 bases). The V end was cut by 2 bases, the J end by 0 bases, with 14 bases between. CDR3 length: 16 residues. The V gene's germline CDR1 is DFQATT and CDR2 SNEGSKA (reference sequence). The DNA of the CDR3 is TGCAGTGCTAGACCGAGGCGGGGGGGTAGCAATCAGCCCCAGCATTTT. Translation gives CSARPRRGGSNQPQHF.

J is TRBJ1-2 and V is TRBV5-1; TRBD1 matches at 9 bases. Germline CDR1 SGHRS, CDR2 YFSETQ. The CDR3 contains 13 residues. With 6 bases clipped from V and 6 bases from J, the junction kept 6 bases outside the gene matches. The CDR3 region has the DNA TGCGCCAGCAACACAGGGGGCGAAGATGGCTACACCTTC. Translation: CASNTGGEDGYTF.

CDR3 DNA: TGTGCCAGCACCATCGGACAGGGGGTGGAGACCCAGTACTTC. Protein product: CASTIGQGVETQYF. The rearrangement uses TRBV12-3 or TRBV12-4 and TRBJ2-5, with 10 bases lining up with TRBD1. Losses at the gene ends were 7 bases for V and 5 bases for J; bases not matched to a gene: 7. The CDR3 is made up of 14 amino acids.

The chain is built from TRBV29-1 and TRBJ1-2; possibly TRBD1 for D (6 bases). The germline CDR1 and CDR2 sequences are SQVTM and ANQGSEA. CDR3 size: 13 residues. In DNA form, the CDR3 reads TGCAGAGACAGGACCCGCCGGGTCTATGGCTACACCTTC. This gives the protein CRDRTRRVYGYTF.

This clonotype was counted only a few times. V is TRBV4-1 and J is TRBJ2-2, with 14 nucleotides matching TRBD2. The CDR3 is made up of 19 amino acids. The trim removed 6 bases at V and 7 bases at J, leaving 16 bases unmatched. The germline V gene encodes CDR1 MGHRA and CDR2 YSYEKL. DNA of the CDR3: TGCGCCAGCAGACACACCCCGGGACTAGCGGGAGTATTTGGCGGGGAGCTGTTTTTT. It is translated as CASRHTPGLAGVFGGELFF.

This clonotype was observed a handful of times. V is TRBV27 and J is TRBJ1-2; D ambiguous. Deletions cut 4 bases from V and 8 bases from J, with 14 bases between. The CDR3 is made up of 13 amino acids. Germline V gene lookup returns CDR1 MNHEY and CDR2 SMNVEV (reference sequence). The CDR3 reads CASSSGDAGGYTF. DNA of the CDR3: TGTGCCAGCAGTTCAGGAGACGCCGGGGGCTACACCTTC.

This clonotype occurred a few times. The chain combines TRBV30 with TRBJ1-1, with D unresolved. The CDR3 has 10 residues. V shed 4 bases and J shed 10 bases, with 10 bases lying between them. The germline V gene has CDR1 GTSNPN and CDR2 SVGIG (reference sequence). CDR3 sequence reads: CAWKEVGAFF. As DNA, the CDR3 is TGTGCCTGGAAGGAAGTTGGAGCTTTCTTT.

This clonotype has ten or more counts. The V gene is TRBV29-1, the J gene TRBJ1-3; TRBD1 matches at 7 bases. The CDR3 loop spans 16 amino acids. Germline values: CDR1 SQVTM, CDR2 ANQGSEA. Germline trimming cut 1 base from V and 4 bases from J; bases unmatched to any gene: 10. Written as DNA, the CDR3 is TGCAGCGTTGAAGTCGATACCCGGGACAGCGGAAACACCATATATTTT. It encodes CSVEVDTRDSGNTIYF.

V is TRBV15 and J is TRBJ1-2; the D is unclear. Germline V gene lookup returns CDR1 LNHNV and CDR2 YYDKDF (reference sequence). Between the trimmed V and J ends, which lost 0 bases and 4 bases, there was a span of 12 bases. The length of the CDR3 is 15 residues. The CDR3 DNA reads TGTGCCACCAGCAGAGATCGGGAGGCAGCCTATGGCTACACCTTC. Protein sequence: CATSRDREAAYGYTF.

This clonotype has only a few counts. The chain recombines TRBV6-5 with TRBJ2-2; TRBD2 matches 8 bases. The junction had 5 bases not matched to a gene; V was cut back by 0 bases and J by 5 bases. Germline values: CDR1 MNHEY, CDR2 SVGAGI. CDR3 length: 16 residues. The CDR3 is CASSYSAGGLTGELFF. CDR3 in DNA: TGTGCCAGCAGTTACTCGGCGGGGGGACTAACCGGGGAGCTGTTTTTT.

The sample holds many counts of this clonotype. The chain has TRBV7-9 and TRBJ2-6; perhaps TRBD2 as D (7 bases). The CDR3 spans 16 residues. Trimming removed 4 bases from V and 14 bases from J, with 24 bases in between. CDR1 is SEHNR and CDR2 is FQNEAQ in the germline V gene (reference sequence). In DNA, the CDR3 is TGTGCCAGCAGCTACGGCGGGGGCCTAGAGGCCACTATCCTGACTTTC. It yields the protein CASSYGGGLEATILTF.

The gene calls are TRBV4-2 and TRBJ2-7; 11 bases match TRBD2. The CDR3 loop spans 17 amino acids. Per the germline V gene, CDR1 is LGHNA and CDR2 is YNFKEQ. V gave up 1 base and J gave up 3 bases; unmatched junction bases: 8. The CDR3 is CASSQAHSGGAVYEQYF. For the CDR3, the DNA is TGTGCCAGCAGCCAAGCCCATAGCGGGGGGGCAGTCTACGAGCAGTACTTC.

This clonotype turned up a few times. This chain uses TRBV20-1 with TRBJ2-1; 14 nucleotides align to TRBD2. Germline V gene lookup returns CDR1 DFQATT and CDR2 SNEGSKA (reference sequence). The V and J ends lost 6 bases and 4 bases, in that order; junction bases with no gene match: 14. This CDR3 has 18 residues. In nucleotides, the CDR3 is TGCAGTGCGCCTCAGGGGGCCGGGACTAGCGGGGGATACAATGAGCAGTTCTTC. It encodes CSAPQGAGTSGGYNEQFF.

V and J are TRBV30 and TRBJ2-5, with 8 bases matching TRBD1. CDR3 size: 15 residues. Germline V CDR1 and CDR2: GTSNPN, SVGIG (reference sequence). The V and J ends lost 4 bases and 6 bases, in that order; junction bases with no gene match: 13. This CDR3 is CAWTRGLPRPQTQYF. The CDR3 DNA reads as TGTGCCTGGACCAGGGGGCTACCAAGGCCCCAGACCCAGTACTTC.

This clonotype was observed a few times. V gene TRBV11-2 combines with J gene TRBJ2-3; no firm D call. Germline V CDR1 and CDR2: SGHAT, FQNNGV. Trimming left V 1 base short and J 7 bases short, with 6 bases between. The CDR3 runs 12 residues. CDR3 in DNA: TGTGCCAGCAGCTTAGTCACGAATACGCAGTATTTT. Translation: CASSLVTNTQYF.

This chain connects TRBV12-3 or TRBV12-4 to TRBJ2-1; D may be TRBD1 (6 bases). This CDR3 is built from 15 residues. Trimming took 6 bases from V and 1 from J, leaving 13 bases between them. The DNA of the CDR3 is TGTGCCAGCAGCTCAGGGGTTACGTCCTACAATGAGCAGTTCTTC. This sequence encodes CASSSGVTSYNEQFF.

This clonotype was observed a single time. CDR3 region: CASRRQGGDEKLFF. CDR3 sequence (DNA): TGTGCCAGCAGAAGACAGGGTGGAGATGAAAAACTGTTTTTT. The chain recombines TRBV3-1 with TRBJ1-4, with 7 bases lining up with TRBD1. The CDR3 consists of 14 residues. Germline CDR1 and CDR2: LGHDT and YNNKEL (reference sequence). V gave up 6 bases and J gave up 6 bases; unmatched junction bases: 7.